This is a list of T cell receptor beta chains from one sample in a study of OX40 agonist ivuxolimab in advanced cancers. Sequenced by immunoSEQ multiplex PCR; TCRdb stores in-frame clones only, minus some. This sample has some 65,000 clones, with around 90% found just once. Material: CD4+ or CD8+ T cells sorted from blood, obtained in a trial of the OX40 agonist ivuxolimab. These receptors all come from an adult with an advanced solid tumor such as melanoma, head and neck, liver or kidney cancer. Both conserved end residues are part of each CDR3. The D gene is left open where the match is weak. Some rows have no size entry. The others give once, few or many, or a class for an expanded clone.

clone size | J gene | D gene | V gene | CDR3 DNA | CDR3 protein
NA | TRBJ2-1 | NA | TRBV5-1 | TGCGCCAGCAGCAGCTTGGTAGCACAGGGAGCAAGTGAGCAGTTCTTC | CASSSLVAQGASEQFF
once | TRBJ2-4 | TRBD2 | TRBV9 | TGTGCCAGCAGCCCACGCGGGACTAGCGGGGTAGTTCGGGGGAAAAACATTCAGTACTTC | CASSPRGTSGVVRGKNIQYF
once | TRBJ2-7 | NA | TRBV6-1 | TGTGCCAGCAGTGACCTAGGACAGACTAGCTCCTACGAGCAGTACTTC | CASSDLGQTSSYEQYF
NA | TRBJ2-3 | TRBD2 | TRBV7-9 | TGTGCCAGCAGCCCCGCCGCTAGCGGGGGCCCCGGGGGAGATACGCAGTATTTT | CASSPAASGGPGGDTQYF
NA | TRBJ1-4 | NA | TRBV28 | TGTGCCACCTATTTCAGGACACCTGAAAAACTGTTTTTT | CATYFRTPEKLFF
NA | TRBJ2-3 | TRBD2 | TRBV19 | TGTGCCACCTCCAGCGGGAGACCTACAGCACTCACAGATACGCAGTATTTT | CATSSGRPTALTDTQYF
NA | TRBJ2-7 | NA | TRBV28 | TGTGCCAGCAGTTTACTTAGCCAGGGCGGCCACGAGCAGTACTTC | CASSLLSQGGHEQYF
NA | TRBJ2-7 | TRBD1 | TRBV11-2 | TGTGCCAGCAGCTATACAGGGGGCACTTACGAGCAGTACTTC | CASSYTGGTYEQYF
NA | TRBJ1-1 | NA | TRBV5-6 | TGTGCCAGCAGCTTGAGTCGTGAAGCTTTCTTT | CASSLSREAFF
once | TRBJ1-5 | NA | TRBV7-9 | TGTGCCAGCAGCCCAACGGGACTTCAGCCCCAGCATTTT | CASSPTGLQPQHF
once | TRBJ1-3 | NA | TRBV4-2 | TGTGCCAGCTCGGCGGAAGATACGATCTCTGGAAACACCATATATTTT | CASSAEDTISGNTIYF
NA | TRBJ1-2 | NA | TRBV11-2 | TGTGCCAGCAGCTCAACCAGAGACAGAAACTATGGCTACACCTTC | CASSSTRDRNYGYTF
few | TRBJ1-5 | NA | TRBV6-5 | TGTGCCAGCAGGAGTAGCAATCAGCCCCAGCATTTT | CASRSSNQPQHF
NA | TRBJ2-1 | NA | TRBV18 | TGTGCCAGCTCACCGGTCCGGGAGATGATGGGTGAGCAGTTCTTC | CASSPVREMMGEQFF
NA | TRBJ1-4 | NA | TRBV7-9 | TGTGCCAGCAGCTTTGGGTCACCAGCCACTGCAGCGAATGAAAAACTGTTTTTT | CASSFGSPATAANEKLFF
NA | TRBJ2-7 | NA | TRBV9 | TGTGCCAGCAGCGTACTAGCGAACTACGAGCAGTACTTC | CASSVLANYEQYF
NA | TRBJ2-1 | NA | TRBV4-3 | TGCGCCAGCAGCCAAGTCTTAGGGGGGAGCTCCTACAATGAGCAGTTCTTC | CASSQVLGGSSYNEQFF
NA | TRBJ1-3 | NA | TRBV10-2 | TGCGCCAGCAGTGAGACGGGCTCCGGAAACACCATATATTTT | CASSETGSGNTIYF
NA | TRBJ2-2 | NA | TRBV18 | TGTGCCAGCTCGCAGGGAGGCGCGACCGGGGAGCTGTTTTTT | CASSQGGATGELFF
NA | TRBJ2-1 | TRBD1 | TRBV6-6 | TGTGCCAGCAGAAGACAGGGGACGTACAATGAGCAGTTCTTC | CASRRQGTYNEQFF
once | TRBJ1-2 | TRBD1 | TRBV6-5 | TGTGCCAGCAGTTCCCAGACAGGGGACTATGGCTACACCTTC | CASSSQTGDYGYTF
NA | TRBJ1-2 | NA | TRBV19 | TGTGCCAGTAGCGAACAGGGTTCTAACTATGGCTACACCTTC | CASSEQGSNYGYTF
NA | TRBJ2-2 | TRBD2 | TRBV9 | TGTGCCAGCAGCGTAAGGGGGCTAGCGGGAGGATTAGGAACCGGGGAGCTGTTTTTT | CASSVRGLAGGLGTGELFF
NA | TRBJ1-5 | NA | TRBV7-2 | TGTGCCAGCAGCGAAGGGTATAGCAATCAGCCCCAGCATTTT | CASSEGYSNQPQHF
NA | TRBJ1-5 | TRBD1 | TRBV4-1 | TGCGCCAGCAGCCAAGATGGGACAGGGCTTAATCAGCCCCAGCATTTT | CASSQDGTGLNQPQHF
NA | TRBJ1-5 | NA | TRBV28 | TGTGCCAGTGCGGGGCTTGAGAGTCAGCCCCAGCATTTT | CASAGLESQPQHF
NA | TRBJ2-1 | NA | TRBV28 | TGTGCCAGCAGTATGGCTGGTCCGGTTGACAATGAGCAGTTCTTC | CASSMAGPVDNEQFF
NA | TRBJ1-1 | NA | TRBV28 | TGTGCCAGCAGTCTATCCCAAGACACTGAAGCTTTCTTT | CASSLSQDTEAFF
NA | TRBJ1-3 | NA | TRBV29-1 | TGCAGCGTTCATATCTCTGGAAACACCATATATTTT | CSVHISGNTIYF
NA | TRBJ2-5 | TRBD1 | TRBV7-3 | TGTGCCAGCAGTCCGGGACAGGGGGCGCGTGAGACCCAGTACTTC | CASSPGQGARETQYF
NA | TRBJ1-1 | TRBD1 | TRBV15 | TGTGCCACCTCCGGGAGACAGGGGTATGCTTTCTTT | CATSGRQGYAFF
NA | TRBJ2-7 | NA | TRBV7-2 | TGTGCCAGCAGCACCCGGCCCCACCGGCTGGCCTACGAGCAGTACTTC | CASSTRPHRLAYEQYF
NA | TRBJ1-2 | NA | TRBV15 | TGTGCCACCAGTGCGGGTGTTAACTATGGCTACACCTTC | CATSAGVNYGYTF
NA | TRBJ1-1 | NA | TRBV19 | TGTGCCAGTAGAAATACAGGGATCTCTGAAGCTTTCTTT | CASRNTGISEAFF
NA | TRBJ1-3 | TRBD1 | TRBV11-2 | TGTGCCAGCAGCCGTCGTACAGGGGCGAACACCATATATTTT | CASSRRTGANTIYF
NA | TRBJ2-3 | NA | TRBV2 | TGTGCCAGCCTAACGGTCCCAGATACGCAGTATTTT | CASLTVPDTQYF
once | TRBJ2-7 | TRBD2 | TRBV7-6 | TGTGCCAGCAGCTTAGTAGACGGGACTAGCTCCGAGCAGTACTTC | CASSLVDGTSSEQYF
NA | TRBJ1-5 | NA | TRBV30 | TGTGCCTGGAGTCCGGGGCCGGGGCAGGGGAATCAGCCCCAGCATTTT | CAWSPGPGQGNQPQHF
once | TRBJ2-1 | TRBD2 | TRBV10-3 | TGTGCCATCAGTTCTCTAGCGGGGAATAACAATGAGCAGTTCTTC | CAISSLAGNNNEQFF
few | TRBJ1-5 | NA | TRBV7-9 | TGTGCCAGCAGCGACGGACAGTTAGTCCATCAGCCCCAGCATTTT | CASSDGQLVHQPQHF
NA | TRBJ2-2 | NA | TRBV5-6 | TGTGCCAGCAGCTTAAGGGCCACCGGATTAAACACCGGGGAGCTGTTTTTT | CASSLRATGLNTGELFF
NA | TRBJ1-6 | NA | TRBV2 | TGTGCCAGCAGTGTCGTGACAGGCGACGATTCACCCCTCCACTTT | CASSVVTGDDSPLHF
NA | TRBJ1-2 | NA | TRBV7-3 | TGTGCCAGCAGCTTAGAACCCCTCTCCCCTAACTATGGCTACACCTTC | CASSLEPLSPNYGYTF
NA | TRBJ2-1 | TRBD1 | TRBV6-1 | TGTGCCAGCAGTGCCCCAACAGGGGGCATCACCAATGAGCAGTTCTTC | CASSAPTGGITNEQFF
NA | TRBJ2-3 | TRBD2 | TRBV4-3 | TGCGCCAGCAGCCAAATTACAGGTTCCGGGGGGTACACAGATACGCAGTATTTT | CASSQITGSGGYTDTQYF
NA | TRBJ1-2 | NA | TRBV4-2 | TGTGCCAGCAGCCAAGATAACGAGGAAGTCTATGGCTACACCTTC | CASSQDNEEVYGYTF
NA | TRBJ1-1 | NA | TRBV5-8 | TGTGCCAGCAGCTTTAGGCCTACCGGGACAACTGAAGCTTTCTTT | CASSFRPTGTTEAFF
NA | TRBJ1-1 | NA | TRBV7-2 | TGTGCCAGCAGCTTGAGGGGAGACTTGGGCCACACTGAAGCTTTCTTT | CASSLRGDLGHTEAFF